Below, 8 T cell receptor beta chains from the same sample are listed, as sequenced in a study of cytomegalovirus exposure and HLA in healthy donors. The primer mix had 60 Vbeta and 13 Jbeta primers. Assay used: immunoSEQ multiplex PCR; TCRdb lists only in-frame clones, some missing. The sample lists about 210,000 clones, about 79% seen once, with approximately 1.8% in the top ten. Material for sequencing was PBMCs. The receptors were sampled from a male donor in good health and CMV-seronegative.

This clone was counted a single time. This chain connects TRBV5-6 to TRBJ1-2, with a possible D match to TRBD1 (5 bases). Germline lookup yields CDR1 SGHDT and CDR2 YYEEEE. V dropped 4 bases and J dropped 7 bases, with 20 bases sitting between them. This CDR3 region has 15 residues. As DNA, the CDR3 is TGTGCCAGCAGCCCTACAGGAATAGTTATCGGTGGCTACACCTTC. Translating gives CASSPTGIVIGGYTF. The whole variable domain, filled in from reference TRBV5-6 and TRBJ1-2, reads DAGVTQSPTHLIKTRGQQVTLRCSPKSGHDTVSWYQQALGQGPQFIFQYYEEEERQRGNFPDRFSGHQFPNYSSELNVNALLLGDSALYLCASSPTGIVIGGYTFGSGTRLTVV.

This chain connects TRBV7-3 to TRBJ1-4; 8 nucleotides agree with TRBD1. This CDR3 is 15 amino acids long. J was trimmed by 4 bases and V by 5 bases; bases with no gene match: 6. CDR1 SGHTA and CDR2 FQGTGA come from the germline V gene. The CDR3 loop reads CASSVTGGGNEKLFF. Written as DNA, the CDR3 is TGTGCCAGCAGCGTCACAGGGGGTGGTAATGAAAAACTGTTTTTT.

The chain has TRBV30 and TRBJ2-7, with D possibly TRBD1 on 6 matching bases. Germline lookup yields CDR1 GTSNPN and CDR2 SVGIG (reference sequence). Trimming removed 4 bases at V and 2 bases at J, with 12 bases between. This CDR3 has 13 amino acids. The CDR3 is CAWTWDTTYEQYF. In DNA form, the CDR3 reads TGTGCCTGGACCTGGGACACTACCTACGAGCAGTACTTC.

This sequence joins TRBV4-1 and TRBJ1-1, with TRBD1 as a possible D gene (5 bases). Germline V gene lookup returns CDR1 MGHRA and CDR2 YSYEKL. The CDR3 runs to 17 residues. V lost 0 bases to trimming and J lost 0 bases, with 14 bases between them. The CDR3 nucleotides read TGCGCCAGCAGCCAAGAACCCCCCACAGGACTGAACACTGAAGCTTTCTTT. This sequence encodes CASSQEPPTGLNTEAFF.

This rearrangement joins TRBV19 to TRBJ1-2; D remains ambiguous. The CDR3 has 12 residues. Trimming removed 3 bases at V and 7 bases at J, with 9 bases between. CDR1 and CDR2 (germline): LNHDA, SQIVND (reference sequence). CDR3 in amino acids: CASSIEGAGYTF. The CDR3 coding sequence is TGTGCCAGTAGTATTGAGGGTGCTGGCTACACCTTC. Supplemented by reference TRBV19 and TRBJ1-2, the full variable domain reads DGGITQSPKYLFRKEGQNVTLSCEQNLNHDAMYWYRQDPGQGLRLIYYSQIVNDFQKGDIAEGYSVSREKKESFPLTVTSAQKNPTAFYLCASSIEGAGYTFGSGTRLTVV.

The chain links TRBV5-1 to TRBJ2-3; no firm D call. This CDR3 region has 13 residues. Trimming pared 6 bases from V and 1 base from J, leaving 9 bases between. Per germline, CDR1 SGHRS and CDR2 YFSETQ. The CDR3: CASTHSGTDTQYF. The DNA for the CDR3 is TGCGCCAGCACGCATTCGGGCACAGATACGCAGTATTTT.

The V gene is TRBV5-6, the J gene TRBJ2-7, with 8 bases that match TRBD2. V dropped 2 bases and J dropped 6; count of bases not matched to a gene: 10. Looked up from germline, CDR1 is SGHDT and CDR2 is YYEEEE. This CDR3 contains 15 residues. DNA of the CDR3: TGTGCCAGCAGCTTACCGGGACTAGGAAGAGGCGAGCAGTACTTC. Its protein is CASSLPGLGRGEQYF.

This clone was found once. The rearrangement joins TRBV2 to TRBJ1-5; 10 nucleotides agree with TRBD1. V gave up 3 bases and J gave up 0 bases; unmatched junction bases: 8. Looked up from germline, CDR1 is SNHLY and CDR2 is FYNNEI. The CDR3 length is 18 residues. DNA for the CDR3: TGTGCCAGCAGTGATGGTCAGGGACAGGGGTTTAGCAATCAGCCCCAGCATTTT. As protein: CASSDGQGQGFSNQPQHF. The full variable domain, in which reference TRBV2 and TRBJ1-5 provide the parts outside the CDR3, is EPEVTQTPSHQVTQMGQEVILRCVPISNHLYFYWYRQILGQKVEFLVSFYNNEISEKSEIFDDQFSVERPDGSNFTLKIRSTKLEDSAMYFCASSDGQGQGFSNQPQHFGDGTRLSIL.